This is a list of T cell receptor beta chains from one sample in a study of blood T cell repertoires in COVID-19. Clones were read by immunoSEQ multiplex PCR, and TCRdb kept only the in-frame ones, dropping some. The sample holds some 310,000 clones, 89% seen once. The source material was PBMCs or T cells enriched from blood (not recorded which). Receptor source: a woman in her 30s who had recovered from COVID-19. Both conserved end residues are part of each CDR3. D genes are given only for firm matches. Clone size, where shown, is once, few, many, or a class for clones that have expanded.

size: .
D: TRBD2
V: TRBV28
J: TRBJ2-7
CDR3: CASTSGGGRAYEQYF
DNA: TGTGCCAGCACCTCGGGAGGCGGGAGGGCCTACGAGCAGTACTTC

size: .
D: .
V: TRBV15
J: TRBJ1-5
CDR3: CATSRDFAGGNQPQHF
DNA: TGTGCCACCAGCAGAGATTTCGCGGGTGGCAATCAGCCCCAGCATTTT

size: .
D: TRBD2
V: TRBV19
J: TRBJ2-7
CDR3: CASSRREGYEQYF
DNA: TGTGCCAGTAGTAGGCGGGAGGGGTACGAGCAGTACTTC

size: .
D: .
V: TRBV18
J: TRBJ1-5
CDR3: CASSPLAVYNQPQHF
DNA: TGTGCCAGCTCACCATTGGCAGTATACAATCAGCCCCAGCATTTT

size: .
D: .
V: TRBV6-6
J: TRBJ1-1
CDR3: CASSYGVDTEAFF
DNA: TGTGCCAGCAGTTATGGAGTTGACACTGAAGCTTTCTTT

size: .
D: .
V: TRBV28
J: TRBJ1-1
CDR3: CASSYPGSSDPEAFF
DNA: TGTGCCAGCAGTTACCCAGGGTCAAGCGATCCTGAAGCTTTCTTT

size: .
D: TRBD2
V: TRBV19
J: TRBJ2-1
CDR3: CASSSLAGGLTDEQFF
DNA: TGTGCCAGTAGTTCACTAGCGGGAGGGCTTACGGATGAGCAGTTCTTC

size: many
D: .
V: TRBV3-1/TRBV3-2
J: TRBJ2-7
CDR3: CASSWGSVGRGEQYF
DNA: TGTGCCAGCAGCTGGGGAAGTGTCGGGCGGGGCGAGCAGTACTTC

size: .
D: .
V: TRBV28
J: TRBJ2-7
CDR3: CASRSPQGVSYEQYF
DNA: TGTGCCAGCAGGAGTCCACAGGGTGTCTCCTACGAGCAGTACTTC

size: once
D: .
V: TRBV4-2
J: TRBJ2-3
CDR3: CASSQNLEDTQYF
DNA: TGTGCCAGCAGCCAGAACCTAGAAGATACGCAGTATTTT

size: .
D: .
V: TRBV4-2
J: TRBJ1-1
CDR3: CASSQVRETEAFF
DNA: TGTGCCAGCAGCCAAGTTCGGGAAACTGAAGCTTTCTTT

size: .
D: .
V: TRBV5-1
J: TRBJ1-4
CDR3: CASSYEGDFEKLFF
DNA: TGCGCCAGCAGCTACGAGGGCGATTTTGAAAAACTGTTTTTT

size: .
D: .
V: TRBV5-1
J: TRBJ1-1
CDR3: CASSFMAVNTEAFF
DNA: TGCGCCAGCAGCTTTATGGCGGTAAACACTGAAGCTTTCTTT

size: .
D: .
V: TRBV5-1
J: TRBJ2-5
CDR3: CASSPLTTIYEETQYF
DNA: TGCGCCAGCAGTCCTCTAACCACCATATATGAGGAGACCCAGTACTTC

size: .
D: .
V: TRBV27
J: TRBJ1-2
CDR3: CASSLGGMGGYTF
DNA: TGTGCCAGCAGTTTGGGGGGAATGGGTGGCTACACCTTC

size: .
D: TRBD1
V: TRBV7-9
J: TRBJ1-4
CDR3: CASSRVGQGYEKLFF
DNA: TGTGCCAGCAGCCGTGTGGGACAGGGGTATGAAAAACTGTTTTTT

size: .
D: TRBD2
V: TRBV3-1/TRBV3-2
J: TRBJ2-2
CDR3: CASRIIREETGTGELFF
DNA: TGTGCCAGCAGGATAATCCGGGAGGAAACGGGCACCGGGGAGCTGTTTTTT

size: .
D: .
V: TRBV4-3
J: TRBJ2-3
CDR3: CASSSSLDRNTDTQYF
DNA: TGCGCCAGCAGTTCATCCCTGGACAGAAACACAGATACGCAGTATTTT

size: .
D: .
V: TRBV5-1
J: TRBJ2-3
CDR3: CASFRNGDTQYF
DNA: TGCGCCAGCTTTCGAAACGGAGATACGCAGTATTTT

size: .
D: .
V: TRBV28
J: TRBJ2-1
CDR3: CASSPLGGYLSDEQFF
DNA: TGTGCCAGCAGTCCCCTCGGGGGATACCTTTCGGATGAGCAGTTCTTC

size: .
D: TRBD1
V: TRBV28
J: TRBJ2-5
CDR3: CASSFGTGGQETQYF
DNA: TGTGCCAGCAGTTTCGGGACAGGGGGCCAAGAGACCCAGTACTTC

size: .
D: TRBD2
V: TRBV2
J: TRBJ2-1
CDR3: CALGVAGEYNEQFF
DNA: TGTGCTCTCGGGGTAGCGGGCGAATACAATGAGCAGTTCTTC

size: .
D: TRBD1
V: TRBV28
J: TRBJ2-2
CDR3: CASSFGGRGPEMNTGELFF
DNA: TGTGCCAGCAGTTTTGGTGGCAGGGGGCCCGAGATGAACACCGGGGAGCTGTTTTTT

size: once
D: TRBD2
V: TRBV29-1
J: TRBJ2-7
CDR3: CSVEGLAGGLYEQYF
DNA: TGCAGCGTTGAAGGACTAGCGGGCGGTCTCTACGAGCAGTACTTC

size: .
D: TRBD1
V: TRBV9
J: TRBJ2-1
CDR3: CASSVGTGDNEQFF
DNA: TGTGCCAGCAGCGTCGGGACAGGGGACAATGAGCAGTTCTTC

size: .
D: TRBD1
V: TRBV11-2
J: TRBJ2-3
CDR3: CASSRDRADTQYF
DNA: TGTGCCAGCAGCCGGGACAGGGCAGATACGCAGTATTTT

size: .
D: .
V: TRBV28
J: TRBJ1-6
CDR3: CASTVGAANSPLHF
DNA: TGTGCCAGCACCGTAGGGGCTGCGAATTCACCCCTCCACTTT

size: few
D: TRBD1
V: TRBV4-2
J: TRBJ1-6
CDR3: CASSQDEQGGYNSPLHF
DNA: TGTGCCAGCAGCCAAGACGAACAGGGGGGCTATAATTCACCCCTCCACTTT

size: .
D: .
V: TRBV30
J: TRBJ2-1
CDR3: CAWVAFDEQFF
DNA: TGTGCCTGGGTAGCTTTTGACGAGCAGTTCTTC

size: .
D: TRBD1
V: TRBV5-1
J: TRBJ1-4
CDR3: CASSSPPEDRGNEKLFF
DNA: TGCGCCAGCAGCTCGCCCCCAGAAGACAGGGGTAATGAAAAACTGTTTTTT

size: .
D: .
V: TRBV3-1/TRBV3-2
J: TRBJ2-7
CDR3: CASSHIRGSYEQYF
DNA: TGTGCCAGCAGCCATATCCGGGGGTCCTACGAGCAGTACTTC

size: .
D: TRBD2
V: TRBV6-5
J: TRBJ2-1
CDR3: CASSYSPGGGNEQFF
DNA: TGTGCCAGCAGTTACTCGCCGGGAGGGGGGAATGAGCAGTTCTTC

size: .
D: TRBD1
V: TRBV5-4
J: TRBJ1-5
CDR3: CASSTGGNQPQHF
DNA: TGTGCCAGCAGCACAGGGGGGAATCAGCCCCAGCATTTT

size: .
D: .
V: TRBV28
J: TRBJ2-7
CDR3: CASSPHRVGAYEQYF
DNA: TGTGCCAGCAGTCCTCACAGGGTAGGAGCCTACGAGCAGTACTTC

size: once
D: .
V: TRBV4-1
J: TRBJ1-2
CDR3: CASRQGQHYGYTF
DNA: TGCGCCAGCAGACAAGGACAGCACTATGGCTACACCTTC

size: .
D: TRBD2
V: TRBV6-2/TRBV6-3
J: TRBJ2-1
CDR3: CASSYRLAGQFF
DNA: TGTGCCAGCAGTTACAGACTAGCGGGGCAGTTCTTC

size: .
D: TRBD2
V: TRBV29-1
J: TRBJ2-7
CDR3: CSVEGLAGGPGVYEQYF
DNA: TGCAGCGTTGAAGGGTTAGCGGGAGGGCCGGGTGTATACGAGCAGTACTTC

size: .
D: TRBD1
V: TRBV5-1
J: TRBJ2-5
CDR3: CASSGQGQGGETQYF
DNA: TGCGCCAGCAGCGGGCAAGGACAGGGCGGGGAGACCCAGTACTTC

size: .
D: .
V: TRBV29-1
J: TRBJ1-1
CDR3: CSVDKRGGRASINTEAFF
DNA: TGCAGCGTTGATAAAAGGGGGGGTAGGGCATCTATTAACACTGAAGCTTTCTTT

size: .
D: .
V: TRBV27
J: TRBJ2-7
CDR3: CASSLYADSSYEQYF
DNA: TGTGCCAGCAGTTTATACGCGGACAGCTCCTACGAGCAGTACTTC